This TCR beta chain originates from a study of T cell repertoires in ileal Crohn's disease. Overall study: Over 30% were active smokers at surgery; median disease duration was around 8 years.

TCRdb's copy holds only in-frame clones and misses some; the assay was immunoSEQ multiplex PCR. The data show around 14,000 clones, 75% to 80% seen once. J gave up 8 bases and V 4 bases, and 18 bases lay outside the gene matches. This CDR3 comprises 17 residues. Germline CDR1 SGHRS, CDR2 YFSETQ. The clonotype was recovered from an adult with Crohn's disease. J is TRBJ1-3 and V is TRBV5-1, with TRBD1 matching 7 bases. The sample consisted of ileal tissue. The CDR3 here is CASSPIPRTGFGDTIYF. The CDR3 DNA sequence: TGCGCCAGCAGCCCCATCCCAAGGACAGGTTTCGGGGACACCATATATTTT.